The rows below give T cell receptor beta chains drawn from one sample of a study of human T cells and chemical hapten exposure. Via MiXCR, TCRdb re-called the RACE reads, giving one row per CDR3 protein. This table has 250,000 or so distinct CDR3 sequences, approximately 7.5% appearing once. The specimen comprised whole blood, sampled in connection with sensitization to the hapten diphenylcyclopropenone (DPC). All receptors come from a man aged 18 to 30 with alopecia areata. Some clones in this sample may be carry-over from other donors' samples. The CDR3 runs from the conserved cysteine through the conserved F or W. A D gene is named only where the DNA matches it firmly. Rows may omit the clone size; those that give it use once, few, many or a size class.

abundance: -; v_gene: TRBV20-1; d_gene: TRBD2; j_gene: TRBJ2-1; CDR3nt: TGCAGTGCTTTCCCCTCTCCGGCGGGGGGCTATACCCAGTTCTTC; CDR3aa: CSAFPSPAGGYTQFF
abundance: -; v_gene: TRBV12-3/TRBV12-4; d_gene: -; j_gene: TRBJ1-2; CDR3nt: TGTGCCAGCAGGAGTCAGGGTCATTATGGCTACACCTTC; CDR3aa: CASRSQGHYGYTF
abundance: -; v_gene: TRBV10-3; d_gene: TRBD1; j_gene: TRBJ2-7; CDR3nt: TGTGCCATCAGTGGTTGGGACAGGGACCACGAGCAGTACTTC; CDR3aa: CAISGWDRDHEQYF
abundance: few; v_gene: TRBV20-1; d_gene: TRBD1; j_gene: TRBJ2-2; CDR3nt: TGCAGTGCTAGAGAGCCTGGGACAGGGATTTTAGCCGGGGAGCTGTTTTTT; CDR3aa: CSAREPGTGILAGELFF
abundance: few; v_gene: TRBV27; d_gene: TRBD2; j_gene: TRBJ2-3; CDR3nt: TGTGCCACCAGGGCCGAGCGGGGGCGCACAGATACGCAGTATTTT; CDR3aa: CATRAERGRTDTQYF
abundance: few; v_gene: TRBV20-1; d_gene: -; j_gene: TRBJ1-1; CDR3nt: TGCAGTGCTCACAGGGATTACACTGAAGCTTTCTTT; CDR3aa: CSAHRDYTEAFF
abundance: -; v_gene: TRBV3-1; d_gene: -; j_gene: TRBJ1-6; CDR3nt: TGTGCCAGCAGCCAAAACTTCCAGGGGAATTCACCCCTCCACTTT; CDR3aa: CASSQNFQGNSPLHF
abundance: few; v_gene: TRBV5-1; d_gene: -; j_gene: TRBJ2-3; CDR3nt: TGCGCCAGCAGTACCGCGCCCGGGGGCGGTACAGATACGCAGTATTTT; CDR3aa: CASSTAPGGGTDTQYF
abundance: few; v_gene: TRBV6-2/TRBV6-3; d_gene: -; j_gene: TRBJ1-5; CDR3nt: TGTGCCAGCAGTCCGGCAGGGTTCGGTCAGCCCCAGCATTTT; CDR3aa: CASSPAGFGQPQHF
abundance: -; v_gene: TRBV7-9; d_gene: TRBD2; j_gene: TRBJ2-3; CDR3nt: TGTGCCAGCAGCCCCGGACTAGCGGGGCCCACAGATACGCAGTATTTT; CDR3aa: CASSPGLAGPTDTQYF
abundance: few; v_gene: TRBV7-9; d_gene: TRBD2; j_gene: TRBJ2-3; CDR3nt: TGTGCCAGCAGCCGTCGGTCGGGCGGGGGGCACACAGATACGCAGTATTTT; CDR3aa: CASSRRSGGGHTDTQYF
abundance: -; v_gene: TRBV11-3; d_gene: -; j_gene: TRBJ2-3; CDR3nt: TGTGTCAGCAGCCCCAGAACACACACAGATACGCAGTATTTT; CDR3aa: CVSSPRTHTDTQYF
abundance: few; v_gene: TRBV4-3; d_gene: TRBD1; j_gene: TRBJ1-2; CDR3nt: TGCGCCAGCAGCCAAGATATGAGGGGGCAAAGCTATGGCTACACCTTC; CDR3aa: CASSQDMRGQSYGYTF
abundance: many; v_gene: TRBV6-5; d_gene: -; j_gene: TRBJ2-1; CDR3nt: TGTGCCAGCAGTTACACCCGGCCCCCCGTGCGTGAGCAGTTCTTC; CDR3aa: CASSYTRPPVREQFF
abundance: -; v_gene: TRBV7-2; d_gene: TRBD1; j_gene: TRBJ1-1; CDR3nt: TGTGCCAGCAGCACGTGGGACAGGGGAATGCAGAACACTGAAGCTTTCTTT; CDR3aa: CASSTWDRGMQNTEAFF
abundance: many; v_gene: TRBV20-1; d_gene: -; j_gene: TRBJ1-1; CDR3nt: TGCAGTGCTAGAGGTCGGGAAGGGATGACTGAAGCTTTCTTT; CDR3aa: CSARGREGMTEAFF
abundance: -; v_gene: TRBV5-1; d_gene: -; j_gene: TRBJ1-1; CDR3nt: TGCGCCAGCACCAAAACAGGGTTCGCTGAAGCTTTCTTT; CDR3aa: CASTKTGFAEAFF
abundance: few; v_gene: TRBV29-1; d_gene: -; j_gene: TRBJ1-6; CDR3nt: TGCAGCGTTGTCTTTACCGTGGGATCACCCCTCCACTTT; CDR3aa: CSVVFTVGSPLHF
abundance: few; v_gene: TRBV18; d_gene: -; j_gene: TRBJ2-3; CDR3nt: TGTGCCAGCTCACCAATCCCCGGAAATACGCAGTATTTT; CDR3aa: CASSPIPGNTQYF
abundance: -; v_gene: TRBV6-1; d_gene: TRBD1; j_gene: TRBJ1-1; CDR3nt: TGTGCCAGCAGTGCGGACAGGACCGGGGGCACTGAAGCTTTCTTT; CDR3aa: CASSADRTGGTEAFF
abundance: many; v_gene: TRBV7-2; d_gene: -; j_gene: TRBJ1-5; CDR3nt: TGTGCCAGCAGCTTAGAAGTAGGGGTAAATAGCAATCAGCCCCAGCATTTT; CDR3aa: CASSLEVGVNSNQPQHF
abundance: few; v_gene: TRBV10-3; d_gene: -; j_gene: TRBJ1-1; CDR3nt: TGTGCCATCAGTGAGGGTGGAGCCACTGAAGCTTTCTTT; CDR3aa: CAISEGGATEAFF
abundance: few; v_gene: TRBV10-3; d_gene: TRBD1; j_gene: TRBJ1-5; CDR3nt: TGTGCCATACAGGGGACAACAAATCAGCCCCAGCATTTT; CDR3aa: CAIQGTTNQPQHF
abundance: few; v_gene: TRBV11-2; d_gene: -; j_gene: TRBJ1-2; CDR3nt: TGTGCCAGCAGCCCCACGACAGGTCTCTATGGCTACACCTTC; CDR3aa: CASSPTTGLYGYTF
abundance: many; v_gene: TRBV27; d_gene: TRBD2; j_gene: TRBJ2-1; CDR3nt: TGTGCCAGCACCCCGGTTAGCGGGGGGGCGGGGGAGCAGTTCTTC; CDR3aa: CASTPVSGGAGEQFF
abundance: many; v_gene: TRBV7-2; d_gene: TRBD1; j_gene: TRBJ1-2; CDR3nt: TGTGCCAGCAGACTGGGACAGGAGAACTATGGCTACACCTTC; CDR3aa: CASRLGQENYGYTF
abundance: many; v_gene: TRBV29-1; d_gene: TRBD1; j_gene: TRBJ2-5; CDR3nt: TGCAGCGTTGAACAGGGGGCTTCTGAGACCCAGTACTTC; CDR3aa: CSVEQGASETQYF
abundance: many; v_gene: TRBV29-1; d_gene: -; j_gene: TRBJ1-3; CDR3nt: TGCAGCGCAGTCGGGGACTACTCTGGAAACACCATATATTTT; CDR3aa: CSAVGDYSGNTIYF
abundance: -; v_gene: TRBV12-3/TRBV12-4; d_gene: -; j_gene: TRBJ2-7; CDR3nt: TGTGCCAGCAGTTTGGGCCTCGGACAGAGTTACGAGCAGTACTTC; CDR3aa: CASSLGLGQSYEQYF
abundance: -; v_gene: TRBV6-6; d_gene: TRBD1; j_gene: TRBJ2-3; CDR3nt: TGTGCCAGCAGCCGAGGGGGCGAGGCAGATACGCAGTATTTT; CDR3aa: CASSRGGEADTQYF
abundance: -; v_gene: TRBV7-9; d_gene: -; j_gene: TRBJ1-6; CDR3nt: TGTGCCAGCAGCTTACCAGGCGGTTCACCCCTCCACTTT; CDR3aa: CASSLPGGSPLHF
abundance: few; v_gene: TRBV7-2; d_gene: TRBD1; j_gene: TRBJ2-1; CDR3nt: TGTGCCAGCAGCAAACGACAGGGCAGCGCCAATGAGCAGTTCTTC; CDR3aa: CASSKRQGSANEQFF
abundance: many; v_gene: TRBV7-2; d_gene: -; j_gene: TRBJ2-4; CDR3nt: TGTGCCAGCAGCTACCAGGGGCGGATTCAGTACTTC; CDR3aa: CASSYQGRIQYF
abundance: many; v_gene: TRBV5-1; d_gene: -; j_gene: TRBJ2-3; CDR3nt: TGCGCCAGCAGCTCTCTAACCGGGGGCACAGATACGCAGTATTTT; CDR3aa: CASSSLTGGTDTQYF
abundance: many; v_gene: TRBV7-9; d_gene: -; j_gene: TRBJ2-2; CDR3nt: TGTGCCAGCAGGGTGTCCGGGGAGCTGTTTTTT; CDR3aa: CASRVSGELFF
abundance: many; v_gene: TRBV15; d_gene: -; j_gene: TRBJ1-5; CDR3nt: TGTGCCAGAACCGGGGCGACCAATCAGCCCCAGCATTTT; CDR3aa: CARTGATNQPQHF
abundance: many; v_gene: TRBV4-1; d_gene: -; j_gene: TRBJ2-2; CDR3nt: TGCGCCAGCAGCCACCTCAAAGGTGGCAGATCGAACACCGGGGAGCTGTTTTTT; CDR3aa: CASSHLKGGRSNTGELFF
abundance: many; v_gene: TRBV4-1; d_gene: TRBD1; j_gene: TRBJ1-1; CDR3nt: TGCGCCAGCAGTTCCCCCCGCGTCGGGACAGGCCATAACACTGAAGCTTTCTTT; CDR3aa: CASSSPRVGTGHNTEAFF
abundance: few; v_gene: TRBV7-3; d_gene: -; j_gene: TRBJ2-3; CDR3nt: TGTGCCAGCAGCTTAACGCGGGGATCTAGCACAGATACGCAGTATTTT; CDR3aa: CASSLTRGSSTDTQYF
abundance: -; v_gene: TRBV19; d_gene: -; j_gene: TRBJ1-5; CDR3nt: TGTGCCATTCAGGGAAATAATCAGCCCCAGCATTTT; CDR3aa: CAIQGNNQPQHF
abundance: -; v_gene: TRBV27; d_gene: -; j_gene: TRBJ1-1; CDR3nt: TGTGCCAGCACCCAAAGAGGGCTCCACACTGAAGCTTTCTTT; CDR3aa: CASTQRGLHTEAFF
abundance: -; v_gene: TRBV7-6; d_gene: -; j_gene: TRBJ2-2; CDR3nt: TGTGCCAGCAGACCCGTTAGGGGACGGACCGGGGAGCTGTTTTTT; CDR3aa: CASRPVRGRTGELFF
abundance: few; v_gene: TRBV5-1; d_gene: TRBD2; j_gene: TRBJ2-3; CDR3nt: TGCGCCAGCAGCTTGGCTTCTAGCGGGGGGCGCACAGATACGCAGTATTTT; CDR3aa: CASSLASSGGRTDTQYF
abundance: -; v_gene: TRBV6-6; d_gene: -; j_gene: TRBJ2-5; CDR3nt: TGTGCCAGCAGGCCCCTGGTCCCGGACGGAGAGACCCAGTACTTC; CDR3aa: CASRPLVPDGETQYF
abundance: -; v_gene: TRBV10-2; d_gene: -; j_gene: TRBJ1-5; CDR3nt: TGCGCCAGCAGTGAAGCAGACAGCAATCAGCCCCAGCATTTT; CDR3aa: CASSEADSNQPQHF
abundance: few; v_gene: TRBV7-8; d_gene: -; j_gene: TRBJ2-1; CDR3nt: TGTGCCAGCAGCTTAGAAGGAGGGGGCGGAAGCTCCTACAATGAGCAGTTCTTC; CDR3aa: CASSLEGGGGSSYNEQFF
abundance: many; v_gene: TRBV29-1; d_gene: -; j_gene: TRBJ1-2; CDR3nt: TGCAGCGTTGAGGGGCAGGCTAACTATGGCTACACCTTC; CDR3aa: CSVEGQANYGYTF
abundance: few; v_gene: TRBV6-5; d_gene: -; j_gene: TRBJ2-5; CDR3nt: TGTGCCAGCAGTCGGGGATCAGGAGAGACCCAGTACTTC; CDR3aa: CASSRGSGETQYF
abundance: -; v_gene: TRBV5-1; d_gene: -; j_gene: TRBJ2-7; CDR3nt: TGCGCCAGCAGCTTGGTAGGCAGGGATAGCGGCGAGCAGTACTTC; CDR3aa: CASSLVGRDSGEQYF
abundance: many; v_gene: TRBV5-1; d_gene: -; j_gene: TRBJ1-3; CDR3nt: TGCGCCAGCAGCTTGAGGTTTCAGGACAGTGGAAACACCATATATTTT; CDR3aa: CASSLRFQDSGNTIYF
abundance: few; v_gene: TRBV12-3/TRBV12-4; d_gene: -; j_gene: TRBJ2-5; CDR3nt: TGTGCCAGCACCCCCTTTGAAGCGGAAGAGACCCAGTACTTC; CDR3aa: CASTPFEAEETQYF
abundance: -; v_gene: TRBV5-5; d_gene: TRBD1; j_gene: TRBJ1-2; CDR3nt: TGTGCCAGCAGCTTCGCCGGGACAGGAGTCGGCTACACCTTC; CDR3aa: CASSFAGTGVGYTF
abundance: few; v_gene: TRBV12-3/TRBV12-4; d_gene: -; j_gene: TRBJ2-3; CDR3nt: TGTGCCAGCAGCCCGGCAGGGTCAACGGGCACAGATACGCAGTATTTT; CDR3aa: CASSPAGSTGTDTQYF
abundance: many; v_gene: TRBV28; d_gene: -; j_gene: TRBJ2-7; CDR3nt: TGTGCCAGCAGTTTCGGGGGTTCCTACGAGCAGTACTTC; CDR3aa: CASSFGGSYEQYF
abundance: -; v_gene: TRBV4-3; d_gene: -; j_gene: TRBJ2-1; CDR3nt: TGCGCCAGCAGCCAAGAGCGTTATGGGGTTCGATACAATGAGCAGTTCTTC; CDR3aa: CASSQERYGVRYNEQFF
abundance: -; v_gene: TRBV6-1; d_gene: -; j_gene: TRBJ1-5; CDR3nt: TGTGCCAGCAGTGAAGCGGTTGGCAGGGAGGGGCAGCCCCAGCATTTT; CDR3aa: CASSEAVGREGQPQHF
abundance: few; v_gene: TRBV9; d_gene: -; j_gene: TRBJ1-1; CDR3nt: TGTGCCAGCAGGACAGGACCGAACACTGAAGCTTTCTTT; CDR3aa: CASRTGPNTEAFF